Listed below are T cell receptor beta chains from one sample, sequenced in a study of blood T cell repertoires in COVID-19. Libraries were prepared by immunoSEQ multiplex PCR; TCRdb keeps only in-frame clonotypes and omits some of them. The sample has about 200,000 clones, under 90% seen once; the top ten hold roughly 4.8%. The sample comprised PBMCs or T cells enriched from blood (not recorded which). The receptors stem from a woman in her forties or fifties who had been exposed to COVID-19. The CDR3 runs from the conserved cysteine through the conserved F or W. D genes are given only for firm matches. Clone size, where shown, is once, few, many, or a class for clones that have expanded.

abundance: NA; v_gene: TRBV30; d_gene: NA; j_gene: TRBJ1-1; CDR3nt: TGTGCCTCCCCCTGGGGGGAAAAAGCTTTCTTT; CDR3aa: CASPWGEKAFF
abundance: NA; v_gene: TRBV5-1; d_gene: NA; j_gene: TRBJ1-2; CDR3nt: TGCGCCAGCAGCTTCGGGCAGGGGCCTAACTATGGCTACACCTTC; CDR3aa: CASSFGQGPNYGYTF
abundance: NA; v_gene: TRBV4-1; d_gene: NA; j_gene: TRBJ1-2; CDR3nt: TGCGCCAGCAGCCAAGATCAAGGAAGGGGCGGCTACACCTTC; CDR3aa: CASSQDQGRGGYTF
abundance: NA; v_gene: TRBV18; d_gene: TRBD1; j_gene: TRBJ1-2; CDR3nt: TGTGCCAGCTCACTCGACAGGGAGAGTGGCTACACCTTC; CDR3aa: CASSLDRESGYTF
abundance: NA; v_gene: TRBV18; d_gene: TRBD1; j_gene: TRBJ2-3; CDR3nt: TGTGCCAGCTCACTACCGGGACAGGGCACAGATACGCAGTATTTT; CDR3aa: CASSLPGQGTDTQYF
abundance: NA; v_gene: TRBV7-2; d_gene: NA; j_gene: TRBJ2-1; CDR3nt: TGTGCCAGCAGCTACGGGAGATCGGTAAATGAGCAGTTCTTC; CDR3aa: CASSYGRSVNEQFF
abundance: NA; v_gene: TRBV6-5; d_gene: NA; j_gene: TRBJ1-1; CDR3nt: TGTGCCAGCAGGGAGGGCCTCGTGGTGAACACTGAAGCTTTCTTT; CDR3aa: CASREGLVVNTEAFF
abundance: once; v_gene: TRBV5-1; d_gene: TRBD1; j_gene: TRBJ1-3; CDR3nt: TGCGCCAGCAGCCTCATGGGGACAGGGGTAAACACCATATATTTT; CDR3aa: CASSLMGTGVNTIYF
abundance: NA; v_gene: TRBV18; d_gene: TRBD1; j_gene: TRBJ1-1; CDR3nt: TGTGCCAGCTCACTGGGACAGCTGAACACTGAAGCTTTCTTT; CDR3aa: CASSLGQLNTEAFF
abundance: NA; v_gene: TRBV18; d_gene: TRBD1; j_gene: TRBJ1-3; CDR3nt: TGTGCCAGCTCACCGGGGACAGCAAGAAACACCATATATTTT; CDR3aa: CASSPGTARNTIYF
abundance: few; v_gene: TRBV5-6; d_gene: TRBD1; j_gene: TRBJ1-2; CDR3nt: TGTGCCAGCAGCGTTCGACAGGGCGTTAACTATGGCTACACCTTC; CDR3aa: CASSVRQGVNYGYTF
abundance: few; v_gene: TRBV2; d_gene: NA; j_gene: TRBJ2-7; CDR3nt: TGTGCCAGCAGTGAAGGAGGTCTGGCGGGGATACGCTCCTACGAGCAGTACTTC; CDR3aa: CASSEGGLAGIRSYEQYF
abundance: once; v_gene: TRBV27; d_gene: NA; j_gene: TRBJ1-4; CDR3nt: TGTGCCAGCAGTGGGGTCGGACTGAGGGAAAAACTGTTTTTT; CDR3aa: CASSGVGLREKLFF
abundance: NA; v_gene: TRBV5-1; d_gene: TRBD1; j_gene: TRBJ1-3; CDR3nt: TGCGCCAGCAGCTTGGTGGGACAGGGAAACACCATATATTTT; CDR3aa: CASSLVGQGNTIYF
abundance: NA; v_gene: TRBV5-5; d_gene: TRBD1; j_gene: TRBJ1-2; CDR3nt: TGTGCCAGCAGCTTGGGGGGACAGTCCTTCTATGGCTACACCTTC; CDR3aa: CASSLGGQSFYGYTF
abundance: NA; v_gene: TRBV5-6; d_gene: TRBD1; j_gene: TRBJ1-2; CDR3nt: TGTGCCAGCAGCTTGGTGGCAGGGGGTTATAACTATGGCTACACCTTC; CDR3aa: CASSLVAGGYNYGYTF